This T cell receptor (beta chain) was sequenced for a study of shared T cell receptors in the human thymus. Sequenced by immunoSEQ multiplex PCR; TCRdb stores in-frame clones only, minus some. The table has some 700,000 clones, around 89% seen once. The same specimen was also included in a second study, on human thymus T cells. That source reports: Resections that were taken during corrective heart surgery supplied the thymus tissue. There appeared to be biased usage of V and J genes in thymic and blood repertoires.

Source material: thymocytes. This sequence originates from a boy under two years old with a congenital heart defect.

Here the CDR3 DNA reads TGTGCCACCAGCAGCAGGACAGGGGAGGGGATCGAGAACACTGAAGCTTTCTTT. Protein sequence: CATSSRTGEGIENTEAFF. This sequence joins TRBV15 and TRBJ1-1; 9 nucleotides line up with TRBD1. J was trimmed by 1 base and V by 3 bases; bases with no gene match: 12. CDR1 is LNHNV, CDR2 YYDKDF, per germline (reference sequence). The CDR3 is 18 residues long.